The subject of this entry is one T cell receptor (beta chain). Antigen: not known. This entry is derived from a study of vaccination effects on CD4 cells after COVID-19. In the study overall: Both late and early after vaccination, a few convalescent patients were sampled. Culturing of some 2 million PBMC per well took place with approximately 10 IU/ml IL-2 and 10 ug/ml peptides.

Produced via immunoSEQ multiplex PCR; TCRdb's table is partial and in-frame only. Here the sample spans some 50,000 clones, about 76% being singletons. This CDR3 is built from 15 residues. The germline V gene encodes CDR1 LNHDA and CDR2 SQIVND (reference sequence). V lost 4 bases and J lost 5; bases outside the gene matches: 7. Cultured cells yielded isolated CD4+ T cells after 10 to 11 days. PCR confirmed that the person was infected with SARS-CoV-2 between March and December 2020. Each participant was administered two doses of either the BNT162b2 or the mRNA-1273 vaccine. On days 3 and 7, fresh IL-2 medium replaced half the medium.

The gene calls are TRBV19 and TRBJ2-5; 10 bases align to TRBD1. The source is a human donor who had a prior SARS-CoV-2 infection. Sample: CD4+ T cells from PBMCs cultured without peptide, taken after COVID-19 vaccination. CDR3 residues: CASSRTDRGLETQYF. DNA for the CDR3: TGTGCCAGTAGTAGAACCGACAGGGGGCTGGAGACCCAGTACTTC.